The T cell receptor beta chain described here comes from a study of cytomegalovirus exposure and HLA in healthy donors. Overall study findings and caveats: Of the V segments, some could not be distinguished, including TRBV6-2 and TRBV6-3, and were excluded.

This CDR3 spans 17 amino acids. CDR1 and CDR2 from the germline V gene are MGHRA and YSYEKL. Both 60 Vbeta primers and 13 Jbeta primers went into the PCR. The protocol was immunoSEQ multiplex PCR, while the TCRdb copy is restricted to in-frame clones and leaves out a portion. The sample records roughly 180,000 clones, 60% to 85% being singletons. Worth noting for this clone: Its specificity is unknown. Compared with germline, one end of the junction differs, possibly owing to a read error.

The chain carries TRBV4-1 and TRBJ2-3; D may be TRBD1 (5 bases). The receptor comes from a man aged 18 to 29 in good health and CMV-seronegative. Source material: PBMCs. CDR3 nucleotides: TGCGCCAGCAGCCAAGATGTGGTGATACCGTGGGGCGATATGCAGTATTTT. This sequence encodes CASSQDVVIPWGDMQYF.